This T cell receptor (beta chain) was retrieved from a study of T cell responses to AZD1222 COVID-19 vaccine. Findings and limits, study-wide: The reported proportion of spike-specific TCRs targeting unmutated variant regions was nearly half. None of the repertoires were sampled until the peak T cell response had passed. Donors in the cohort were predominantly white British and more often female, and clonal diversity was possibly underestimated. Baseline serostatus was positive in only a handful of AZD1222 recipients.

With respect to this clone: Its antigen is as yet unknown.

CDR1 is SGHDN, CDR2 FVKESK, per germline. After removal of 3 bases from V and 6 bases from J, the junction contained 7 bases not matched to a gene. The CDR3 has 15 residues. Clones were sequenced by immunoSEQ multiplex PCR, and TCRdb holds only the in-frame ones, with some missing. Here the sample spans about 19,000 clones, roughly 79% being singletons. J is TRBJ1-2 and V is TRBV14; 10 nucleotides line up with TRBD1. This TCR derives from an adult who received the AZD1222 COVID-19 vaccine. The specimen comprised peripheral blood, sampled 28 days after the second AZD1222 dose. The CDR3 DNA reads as TGTGCCAGCAGCCACAGACAGGGGGCCTCGAATGGCTACACCTTC. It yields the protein CASSHRQGASNGYTF.